A selection of T cell receptor beta chains follows, all from one sample in a study of T cell responses to AZD1222 COVID-19 vaccine. Here immunoSEQ multiplex PCR was the method, and the copy in TCRdb shows in-frame clones only, minus some. The data contain 210,000 or so clones, around 94% of them singletons. The input for sequencing was peripheral blood, taken 28 days after the second dose of the MenACWY control vaccine. Receptors were obtained from an adult who received the MenACWY meningococcal vaccine as a control. Each CDR3 is given with its conserved first and last residue. Size tells how often a clone was seen (once, few, many) or the class of an expanded clone, and some rows leave it out.

j_call clone_size v_call cdr3_aa
TRBJ2-2 NA TRBV10-3 CAISEWGAGELFF
TRBJ1-4 NA TRBV30 CAWSTGDFSEKLFF
TRBJ2-3 NA TRBV14 CASSSSLYGTDTQYF
TRBJ2-5 NA TRBV6-2/TRBV6-3 CASRPSGGAPETQYF
TRBJ2-3 NA TRBV11-1 CASSPGLAAPDTQYF
TRBJ2-7 once TRBV15 CAIASGRGGYEQYF
TRBJ2-7 NA TRBV7-9 CASSNRDGGNLEQYF
TRBJ1-5 NA TRBV15 CATSRDQGRLVGQPQHF
TRBJ1-2 NA TRBV28 CASSFGGAYGYTF
TRBJ1-4 NA TRBV10-3 CAIKTGDEKLFF
TRBJ2-3 few TRBV30 CAWSVGGSGTDTQYF
TRBJ2-1 NA TRBV19 CASRLLAGEGEQFF
TRBJ2-2 NA TRBV5-1 CASSLGGSTGELFF
TRBJ1-4 once TRBV25-1 CASSEYGINEKLFF
TRBJ1-2 NA TRBV27 CASRSPDEANYGYTF
TRBJ2-3 NA TRBV11-2 CASSSVGATDTQYF
TRBJ2-6 NA TRBV4-2 CASSQGQGLSGANVLTF
TRBJ2-7 NA TRBV5-5 CASTLTGSYEQYF
TRBJ1-4 NA TRBV19 CASSDNPGLSGDEKLFF
TRBJ2-1 NA TRBV27 CATERRVGWDNEQFF
TRBJ1-1 NA TRBV27 CASSSGTKDTEAFF
TRBJ1-1 NA TRBV3-1/TRBV3-2 CASSQDRGPEAFF
TRBJ2-1 NA TRBV19 CASRREGLNEQFF
TRBJ1-2 NA TRBV9 CASSVDTYGYTF
TRBJ2-7 NA TRBV7-9 CASSNRDRHPEQYF
TRBJ2-6 NA TRBV27 CASSSIPPGQGILSGANVLTF
TRBJ2-1 NA TRBV18 CASSTDSNNEQFF
TRBJ1-1 once TRBV27 CASSLSTDREAFF
TRBJ2-5 NA TRBV20-1 CSVRNQETQYF
TRBJ2-7 NA TRBV28 CASSSGGSYEQYF
TRBJ1-1 NA TRBV5-1 CASSLDRGVWNTEAFF
TRBJ2-5 NA TRBV27 CASSPPRSGRQETQYF
TRBJ2-7 NA TRBV27 CASSLGQSYEQYF
TRBJ1-2 NA TRBV5-4 CASSLDGANYGYTF
TRBJ1-6 NA TRBV6-5 CASRTGRGFPSPLHF
TRBJ2-3 NA TRBV6-6 CASSPDLRGNTQYF
TRBJ2-3 NA TRBV20-1 CSASRGGMQYF
TRBJ2-3 NA TRBV27 CASSFLGGPSTDTQYF
TRBJ1-4 NA TRBV3-1/TRBV3-2 CASSSRDRGEELFF
TRBJ2-5 NA TRBV27 CASSLWGRQETQYF
TRBJ2-7 NA TRBV24-1 CATSEGARSYEQYF
TRBJ2-5 NA TRBV14 CASSQFAAYQETQYF
TRBJ2-7 NA TRBV7-2 CASSFIGITYEQYF
TRBJ2-7 NA TRBV9 CASSVGVSSYEQYF
TRBJ2-1 NA TRBV3-1/TRBV3-2 CASSQDLRDGDEQFF
TRBJ2-3 NA TRBV5-1 CASSSTWDTQYF